The following is a T cell receptor (beta chain) sequence with its context. Recovered status applied to Cohort 3 donors who had two consecutive negative PCRs. It also applied to those with clearance or with symptom resolution. The sample belongs to a study of blood T cell repertoires in COVID-19. The CDR3 has 16 residues. Germline assignment: CDR1 MNHNY and CDR2 SVGAGI (reference sequence). Trimming took 0 bases from V and 1 from J; bases not matched to a gene: 3. Sequencing was performed with immunoSEQ multiplex PCR; in TCRdb, only in-frame clones are kept and a portion is missing. Counted here are approximately 190,000 clones, about 80% occurring once; the ten biggest clones make up less than 9.5%.

This receptor was obtained from a man aged 35 to 55 who had recovered from COVID-19. The J gene is TRBJ2-5, the V gene TRBV6-6, with TRBD1 identical over 9 bases. Sequencing was done on a sample of PBMCs or T cells enriched from blood (not recorded which). The chain's CDR3 is CASSYSGQGPQETQYF. The CDR3 bases are TGTGCCAGCAGTTACTCGGGACAGGGTCCCCAAGAGACCCAGTACTTC.